Listed here are 9 T cell receptor beta chains from one sample, sequenced in a study of cytomegalovirus exposure and HLA in healthy donors (dated by TCRdb to the late 2010s). The library was built by means of the immunoSEQ multiplex PCR assay. For the multiplex PCR, a mixture combining 60 forward primers for TCR Vbeta segments and 13 reverse primers for TCR Jbeta segments was used. TCRdb mirrors the immuneACCESS table, restricted to in-frame sequences. Some clones are absent from its copies; in checked studies, under half trace to an unresolved V gene, and the reason for the others is unknown. The sample table holds 100,000 to 150,000 clones, of which roughly 8.3% were seen once. In total, the top ten clones hold 4.5% to 5.5% of the sample. Sequenced input: PBMCs. Source of these receptors: a man aged 40-50 years in good health and CMV-seronegative.

The rearrangement uses TRBV18 and TRBJ1-1; D not resolved. Germline CDR1 and CDR2: KGHSH and LQKENI. V was shortened by 6 bases and J by 8 bases, with 13 bases between the two germline ends. This CDR3 has 12 residues. CDR3 protein: CASSLDSREAFF. CDR3 coding DNA: TGTGCCAGCTCCCTTGACTCTCGGGAAGCTTTCTTT.

This chain connects TRBV4-2 to TRBJ1-5; the D gene is possibly TRBD1 (6 bases). The CDR3 covers 15 residues. V was shortened by 3 bases and J by 8 bases, with 17 bases between the two germline ends. Germline V gene sequence: CDR1 LGHNA, CDR2 YNFKEQ. This chain's CDR3 is CASSHGRDIGEPQHF. CDR3 nucleotide sequence: TGTGCCAGCAGCCACGGCCGGGACATAGGGGAGCCCCAGCATTTT.

The table lists this clone with a few counts. The V call is TRBV5-1, the J call TRBJ2-3, with 12 bases identical to TRBD2. Germline V gene data show CDR1 as SGHRS and CDR2 as YFSETQ. With 4 bases clipped from V and 4 bases from J, the junction kept 4 bases outside the gene matches. There are 15 residues in the CDR3. DNA for the CDR3: TGCGCCAGCAGCGGGCTAGCGGGGGGGTCAGATACGCAGTATTTT. Protein product: CASSGLAGGSDTQYF.

V is TRBV6-5 and J is TRBJ1-2, with 7 positions matching TRBD1. The CDR3 covers 14 residues. Germline V gene data show CDR1 as MNHEY and CDR2 as SVGAGI. V lost 0 bases to trimming and J lost 6 bases; unmatched junction nucleotides: 4. The CDR3 loop is CASSYSSQGDGYTF. The CDR3 DNA follows: TGTGCCAGCAGTTACTCGTCGCAGGGGGATGGCTACACCTTC.

The chain couples TRBV6-6 to TRBJ1-1, with 7 bases matching TRBD1. The CDR3 is 14 residues long. The germline V gene has CDR1 MNHNY and CDR2 SVGAGI (reference sequence). The V and J ends lost 9 bases and 0 bases, in that order; junction bases with no gene match: 7. CDR3 sequence reads: CASRNRGLNTEAFF. CDR3 nucleotides: TGTGCCAGTAGGAACAGGGGATTGAACACTGAAGCTTTCTTT.

This sequence joins TRBV2 and TRBJ2-5, with D perhaps TRBD2 (5 bases). Germline CDR1 is SNHLY and CDR2 is FYNNEI. The V end was cut by 2 bases, the J end by 4 bases, with 5 bases between. The CDR3 sequence is 12 residues long. DNA for the CDR3: TGTGCCAGCAGTGAACTAGCAGAGACCCAGTACTTC. Translated, it gives CASSELAETQYF.

V usage is TRBV2 and J usage is TRBJ1-1; TRBD1 matches at 7 bases. The length of the CDR3 is 14 residues. In germline, CDR1 is SNHLY, CDR2 FYNNEI. Unmatched junction bases numbered 9, after V lost 7 bases and J lost 4 bases. Written as DNA, the CDR3 is TGTGCCAGCATGCCCGACAGGGCCCGCACTGAAGCTTTCTTT. Protein: CASMPDRARTEAFF.

This clone occurred a few times. V gene TRBV4-3 combines with J gene TRBJ2-1; weak D call: TRBD2 (6 bases). The CDR3 loop spans 16 amino acids. The V gene lost 4 bases and the J gene lost 0 bases, with 13 bases spanning the gap. Germline V CDR1 and CDR2: LGHNA, YSLEER. For the CDR3, the DNA is TGCGCCAGCAGCCCGTCACGGGGGAACTCCTACAATGAGCAGTTCTTC. Protein sequence: CASSPSRGNSYNEQFF.

This clone was observed a handful of times. The rearrangement uses TRBV5-1 and TRBJ2-5, with D perhaps TRBD2 (6 bases). The CDR3 extends over 14 amino acids. Germline V gives CDR1 SGHRS, CDR2 YFSETQ. V lost 1 base, J lost 4 bases, and 11 bases lay in between. The CDR3 DNA reads as TGCGCCAGCAGCTTGAATCCGGGGGTAGAGACCCAGTACTTC. Its translation: CASSLNPGVETQYF.